This paragraph reports one TCR beta chain. Antigen specificity is unknown. Construction of TCR beta libraries was performed using quantitative 5'-RACE with molecular barcodes. TCRdb ran MiXCR on the 5' RACE reads and lists one entry per CDR3 protein. The sample yields just over 350,000 distinct CDR3 sequences, 20% seen once. The sample comes from a study of CD8 T cells in ankylosing spondylitis. Study outcomes and limitations: Ankylosing spondylitis blood appeared to be characterized by a TCR beta motif of about eight highly homologous variants.

Sequenced material: blood, either unsorted or a sorted T cell fraction (not recorded which). This sequence originates from a male donor with ankylosing spondylitis or in good health (not recorded which).

The CDR3 coding sequence is TGTGCCAGCAGCGCTGGGGAGTTCGAACAGGAAAACACAGATACGCAGTATTTT. This gives the protein CASSAGEFEQENTDTQYF. The gene calls are TRBV9 and TRBJ2-3; perhaps D is TRBD1 or TRBD2 (5 bases each). The CDR3 covers 18 residues. V lost 3 bases to trimming and J lost 2 bases, with 22 bases between them. Germline CDR1 is SGDLS and CDR2 is YYNGEE.